Below, 23 T cell receptor beta chains from the same sample are listed, as sequenced in a study of CD8 T cells in Susac syndrome. RNA was extracted with the RNeasy kit, and a quantity of 0.5 to 1 ug was reverse transcribed using random hexamers. MiXCR, run by TCRdb on the immunoSEQ multiplex PCR reads, gives a single entry per CDR3 protein. Of 120,000 to 150,000 distinct CDR3 sequences listed, 94% are singletons. Sequencing was performed on CD4+ T cells from PBMCs. Source of these receptors: a human donor in good health.

The CDR3 loop is CASSRGLGGNQPQHF. The CDR3 DNA is TGTGCCAGTAGTCGGGGACTCGGGGGCAATCAGCCCCAGCATTTT. J is TRBJ1-5 and V is TRBV19; D perhaps matches TRBD1 (5 bases). The V gene lost 5 bases and the J gene lost 2 bases, with 13 bases spanning the gap. Germline values: CDR1 LNHDA, CDR2 SQIVND (reference sequence). The CDR3 totals 15 residues.

The V and J genes are TRBV19 and TRBJ1-5, with 9 bases fitting TRBD1. Germline loops: CDR1 LNHDA, CDR2 SQIVND (reference sequence). J lost 5 bases, V lost 7 bases, and 3 bases had no gene match. The CDR3 length is 13 residues. CDR3 nucleotides: TGTGCCAGTACGGGGACAGGGCATCAGCCCCAGCATTTT. This gives the protein CASTGTGHQPQHF.

The chain carries TRBV2 and TRBJ2-1, with 11 bases aligning to TRBD2. CDR1 SNHLY and CDR2 FYNNEI come from the germline V gene. V gave up 2 bases and J gave up 3 bases; unmatched junction bases: 0. The CDR3 is 15 residues long. The CDR3 DNA follows: TGTGCCAGCAGTGAACTAGCGGGGGGCTACAATGAGCAGTTCTTC. Protein product: CASSELAGGYNEQFF. Filled out from reference TRBV2 and TRBJ2-1, the complete variable domain reads EPEVTQTPSHQVTQMGQEVILRCVPISNHLYFYWYRQILGQKVEFLVSFYNNEISEKSEIFDDQFSVERPDGSNFTLKIRSTKLEDSAMYFCASSELAGGYNEQFFGPGTRLTVL.

The chain combines TRBV5-6 with TRBJ2-7; 8 bases are a match to TRBD2. This CDR3 region has 14 residues. Unmatched junction bases numbered 4, after V lost 4 bases and J lost 1 base. Germline values: CDR1 SGHDT, CDR2 YYEEEE. The CDR3 DNA sequence: TGTGCCAGCAGCAGGACTAGCAGGTCCTACGAGCAGTACTTC. This gives the protein CASSRTSRSYEQYF.

J is TRBJ2-7 and V is TRBV12-3 or TRBV12-4; TRBD2 agrees at 10 bases. The CDR3 contains 14 residues. Trimming removed 2 bases from V and 5 bases from J; junction bases left unmatched: 3. CDR3 sequence (DNA): TGTGCCAGCAGTTTAATAGCGGGAGGTCACGAGCAGTACTTC. It codes for CASSLIAGGHEQYF.

J is TRBJ1-5 and V is TRBV18, with TRBD1 identical over 8 bases. Germline V gives CDR1 KGHSH, CDR2 LQKENI. Trimming cost V 6 bases and J 6 bases; bases outside gene matches: 10. The CDR3 extends over 15 amino acids. The CDR3 DNA is TGTGCCAGCTCGGAAGGACAGGGCTACAGTCAGCCCCAGCATTTT. Encoded protein: CASSEGQGYSQPQHF. Based on the CDR3 plus reference TRBV18 and TRBJ1-5, the full variable domain is NAGVMQNPRHLVRRRGQEARLRCSPMKGHSHVYWYRQLPEEGLKFMVYLQKENIIDESGMPKERFSAEFPKEGPSILRIQQVVRGDSAAYFCASSEGQGYSQPQHFGDGTRLSIL.

The chain combines TRBV4-1 with TRBJ1-4, with D unresolved. The CDR3 consists of 14 residues. Germline assignment: CDR1 MGHRA and CDR2 YSYEKL. V was cut by 3 bases and J by 3 bases, with 8 bases left in between. The CDR3 DNA is TGCGCCAGCAGCCACCCAGCAGCTAATGAAAAACTGTTTTTT. Translation: CASSHPAANEKLFF.

This chain uses TRBV29-1 with TRBJ1-4, with 8 nucleotides matching TRBD1. V shed 0 bases, J shed 0 bases, and the junction held 9 bases outside the gene matches. The germline CDR1 and CDR2 sequences are SQVTM and ANQGSEA. CDR3 length: 18 amino acids. Written as DNA, the CDR3 is TGCAGCGTTGAAGATCGGACAGGGCGAGGAGCAACTAATGAAAAACTGTTTTTT. It encodes CSVEDRTGRGATNEKLFF. Full variable domain (remainder filled in from reference TRBV29-1 and TRBJ1-4): SAVISQKPSRDICQRGTSLTIQCQVDSQVTMMFWYRQQPGQSLTLIATANQGSEATYESGFVIDKFPISRPNLTFSTLTVSNMSPEDSSIYLCSVEDRTGRGATNEKLFFGSGTQLSVL.

Only one count was recorded for this clonotype. The CDR3 protein is CSARMDAEAFF. The CDR3 coding sequence is TGCAGTGCTAGAATGGATGCTGAAGCTTTCTTT. The chain carries TRBV20-1 and TRBJ1-1; D unresolved. Trimming removed 2 bases from V and 6 bases from J, with 7 bases in between. This CDR3 has 11 residues. Germline V CDR1 and CDR2: DFQATT, SNEGSKA (reference sequence).

The V call is TRBV5-1, the J call TRBJ2-5; D not resolved. The CDR3 runs to 16 residues. CDR1 and CDR2 from the germline V gene are SGHRS and YFSETQ. Trimming cost V 4 bases and J 6 bases, with 22 bases left between them. The CDR3 nucleotides read TGCGCCAGCAGCCCCATGTCAGTAGTGGGGTCTCAGACCCAGTACTTC. Residues: CASSPMSVVGSQTQYF.

The chain uses TRBV12-3 or TRBV12-4 and TRBJ1-2; D is ambiguous. The CDR3 is made up of 14 amino acids. Trimming took 5 bases from V and 0 from J, leaving 10 bases between them. The chain's CDR3 is CASSVNIANYGYTF. CDR3 sequence (DNA): TGTGCCAGCAGTGTTAACATTGCTAACTATGGCTACACCTTC.

The J gene is TRBJ2-2, the V gene TRBV7-6; D possibly corresponds to TRBD2 (5 bases). CDR3 size: 16 residues. Deletions cut 1 base from V and 0 bases from J, with 9 bases between. From germline, CDR1 is SGHVS and CDR2 FNYEAQ. The CDR3 DNA reads TGTGCCAGCAGCTTAGAAGACTACCCGAACACCGGGGAGCTGTTTTTT. It codes for CASSLEDYPNTGELFF.

The rearrangement uses TRBV10-3 and TRBJ2-4, with a tentative D call TRBD2 (6 bases). Trimming left V 7 bases short and J 0 bases short, with 16 bases between. Germline assignment: CDR1 ENHRY and CDR2 SYGVKD. The CDR3 sequence is 16 residues long. CDR3 protein: CAIKAGSDGAKNIQYF. The CDR3 DNA is TGTGCCATCAAAGCGGGTAGTGATGGAGCCAAAAACATTCAGTACTTC.

This chain joins TRBV5-1 and TRBJ2-7, with D possibly being TRBD2 (5 bases). The germline gives CDR1 SGHRS, CDR2 YFSETQ. Trimming took off 0 bases at V and 0 bases at J, with 19 bases between the two ends. The CDR3 runs 18 residues. The CDR3 here is CASSLAPKRLTVSYEQYF. For the CDR3, the DNA is TGCGCCAGCAGCTTGGCCCCTAAGCGGCTAACAGTCTCCTACGAGCAGTACTTC.

The V call is TRBV6-1, the J call TRBJ2-5, with a tentative D call TRBD1 (6 bases). Trimming removed 6 bases from V and 5 bases from J, with 13 bases in between. This CDR3 has 13 residues. Germline assignment: CDR1 MNHNS and CDR2 SASEGT. The CDR3 loop is CASRDRGYETQYF. The CDR3 DNA sequence: TGTGCCAGCAGGGACAGAGGTTACGAGACCCAGTACTTC.

The chain links TRBV20-1 to TRBJ1-5, with D possibly matching TRBD1 (6 bases). Trimming took off 7 bases at V and 3 bases at J, with 19 bases between the two ends. Germline CDR1 is DFQATT and CDR2 is SNEGSKA (reference sequence). The CDR3 is 15 residues long. For the CDR3, the DNA is TGCAGTGGCCTGACAGGCCTAGGACTCAATCAGCCCCAGCATTTT. Translation gives CSGLTGLGLNQPQHF.

The chain combines TRBV12-3 or TRBV12-4 with TRBJ2-3; TRBD2 agrees at 11 bases. The CDR3 is made up of 16 amino acids. The junction had 7 bases not matched to a gene; V was cut back by 8 bases and J by 0 bases. The chain's CDR3 is CASQPGLAESTDTQYF. CDR3 in DNA: TGTGCCAGCCAACCGGGACTAGCGGAGAGCACAGATACGCAGTATTTT.

The V call is TRBV15, the J call TRBJ2-2; TRBD1 aligns across 7 bases. The J segment lost 4 bases and the V segment lost 1 base, leaving 9 bases of the junction unmatched. Germline V gives CDR1 LNHNV, CDR2 YYDKDF (reference sequence). This CDR3 comprises 17 residues. DNA of the CDR3: TGTGCCACCAGCAGAGCCCCGACAGGGTCCATCACCGGGGAGCTGTTTTTT. Its protein product is CATSRAPTGSITGELFF.

The chain is built from TRBV27 and TRBJ1-2, with D maybe TRBD1 (5 bases). Trimming removed 5 bases at V and 0 bases at J, with 10 bases between. From germline, CDR1 is MNHEY and CDR2 SMNVEV (reference sequence). This CDR3 is 14 amino acids long. DNA of the CDR3: TGTGCCAGCAGTACCATGGGGGCTAACTATGGCTACACCTTC. This codes for CASSTMGANYGYTF.

V gene TRBV12-3 or TRBV12-4 combines with J gene TRBJ2-7; D ambiguous. V lost 0 bases and J lost 0, with 15 bases in between. The CDR3 sequence is 17 residues long. The CDR3: CASSLALRPVISYEQYF. The CDR3 nucleotides read TGTGCCAGCAGTTTAGCCCTTCGGCCCGTTATCTCCTACGAGCAGTACTTC.

The chain's CDR3 is CASSSQVGEQFF. Written as DNA, the CDR3 is TGTGCCAGCAGCTCCCAAGTGGGTGAGCAGTTCTTC. The chain employs TRBV12-3 or TRBV12-4 and TRBJ2-1; the D is unclear. Trimming left V 6 bases short and J 9 bases short, with 12 bases between. The CDR3 length is 12 residues.

The chain links TRBV12-5 to TRBJ2-1; 11 bases align to TRBD2. The CDR3 totals 19 residues. Trimming cost V 4 bases and J 5 bases; bases outside gene matches: 16. From germline, CDR1 is LGHNT and CDR2 FRNRAP. The chain's CDR3 is CASGSPLGGGTSGDNEQFF. CDR3 nucleotides: TGTGCTAGTGGTTCGCCCCTCGGGGGAGGGACTAGCGGTGACAATGAGCAGTTCTTC.

The chain is built from TRBV20-1 and TRBJ1-5; perhaps TRBD1 as D (6 bases). Germline V CDR1 and CDR2: DFQATT, SNEGSKA (reference sequence). The length of the CDR3 is 12 residues. V lost 5 bases and J lost 6, with 11 bases in between. CDR3 sequence: CSAEQGSQPQHF. CDR3 in DNA: TGCAGTGCTGAACAGGGTTCTCAGCCCCAGCATTTT.